This T cell receptor beta chain originates from a study of T cells in Graves' hyperthyroidism and ophthalmopathy. Regions amplified from RNA transcripts were the TCR beta CDR3 regions. First-round RT-PCR with HTBI primers amplified the TCR CDR3 region. TCRdb processed the multiplex PCR reads anew with MiXCR; each CDR3 protein has one entry. The repertoire holds hundreds of thousands of distinct CDR3 sequences, with just under 45% as singletons. V was clipped by 0 bases and J by 7 bases, with 12 bases between them. Germline CDR1 is LNHNV and CDR2 is YYDKDF (reference sequence). The CDR3 runs to 14 residues. Exclusion followed for patients with uncontrolled infection, other autoimmune disease, pregnancy or lactation. This clonotype was picked up a small number of times.

The TCR sequence derives from an adult man with Graves' disease, either hyperthyroidism or ophthalmopathy (not recorded which). The sequenced sample consisted of peripheral blood or thyroid tissue (not recorded which). This chain joins TRBV15 and TRBJ1-2; D not certain. In nucleotides, the CDR3 is TGTGCCACCAGCAGAGATGTAGCCGTGGGTGGCTACACCTTC. It specifies CATSRDVAVGGYTF.